Listed here are 6 T cell receptor beta chains from one sample, sequenced in a study of blood T cell repertoires in COVID-19. Libraries were prepared by immunoSEQ multiplex PCR; TCRdb keeps only in-frame clonotypes and omits some of them. This sample has around 230,000 clones, with just under 85% found just once. Sequenced input: peripheral blood. The origin of the receptors is a woman of 80 years or more with acute or convalescent COVID-19.

This rearrangement joins TRBV28 to TRBJ2-3; the match to TRBD2 covers 8 bases. The CDR3 has 16 residues. CDR1 is MDHEN and CDR2 is SYDVKM in the germline V gene. Trimming removed 4 bases from V and 2 bases from J; junction bases left unmatched: 8. Here the CDR3 reads CASSWERGPITDTQYF. CDR3 nucleotide sequence: TGTGCCAGCAGTTGGGAGCGGGGGCCAATCACAGATACGCAGTATTTT. Variable domain in full (rest from reference TRBV28 and TRBJ2-3): DVKVTQSSRYLVKRTGEKVFLECVQDMDHENMFWYRQDPGLGLRLIYFSYDVKMKEKGDIPEGYSVSREKKERFSLILESASTNQTSMYLCASSWERGPITDTQYFGPGTRLTVL.

The chain employs TRBV7-9 and TRBJ2-7, with D possibly TRBD2 on 6 matching bases. The V end was cut by 0 bases, the J end by 5 bases, with 8 bases between. The CDR3 extends over 13 amino acids. Germline V gene data show CDR1 as SEHNR and CDR2 as FQNEAQ (reference sequence). This CDR3 is CASSLAGGNEQYF. DNA of the CDR3: TGTGCCAGCAGCTTAGCCGGCGGGAACGAGCAGTACTTC.

The CDR3: CASSSTSGGDTQYF. For the CDR3, the DNA is TGTGCCAGCAGCTCTACTAGCGGGGGAGATACGCAGTATTTT. The rearrangement uses TRBV5-4 and TRBJ2-3, with TRBD2 matching 11 bases. The V segment lost 3 bases and the J segment 5 bases; nucleotides outside the gene matches: 2. CDR1 is SGHNT and CDR2 is YYREEE in the germline V gene (reference sequence). The CDR3 loop spans 14 amino acids.

This clone was recorded once. The V and J genes are TRBV7-8 and TRBJ2-6; D gene uncertain. V lost 0 bases to trimming and J lost 2 bases, with 5 bases between them. Looked up from germline, CDR1 is SGHVS and CDR2 is FQNEAQ. The CDR3 loop spans 15 amino acids. Written as DNA, the CDR3 is TGTGCCAGCAGCTTAGCTGGGCCTGGGGCCAACGTCCTGACTTTC. Translating it yields CASSLAGPGANVLTF.

Notes on this clone: At the DNA level, this CDR3 is encoded by other sequences in the same sample as well. The rearrangement uses TRBV5-1 and TRBJ1-1; 9 nucleotides agree with TRBD1. CDR3 size: 16 residues. Germline CDR1 and CDR2: SGHRS and YFSETQ. V shed 0 bases, J shed 2 bases, and the junction held 5 bases outside the gene matches. In nucleotides, the CDR3 is TGCGCCAGCAGCTTGGAGGGGACAGGGAAAAACACTGAAGCTTTCTTT. It specifies CASSLEGTGKNTEAFF.

The chain carries TRBV5-1 and TRBJ2-7; TRBD2 matches at 9 bases. Germline V gives CDR1 SGHRS, CDR2 YFSETQ. V shed 4 bases, J shed 6 bases, and the junction held 11 bases outside the gene matches. The CDR3 length is 15 residues. CDR3 amino acids: CASSPAGGRGFEQYF. The CDR3 DNA follows: TGCGCCAGCAGCCCAGCGGGGGGCAGGGGTTTCGAGCAGTACTTC. The full variable domain, with the rest looked up from reference TRBV5-1 and TRBJ2-7, is KAGVTQTPRYLIKTRGQQVTLSCSPISGHRSVSWYQQTPGQGLQFLFEYFSETQRNKGNFPGRFSGRQFSNSRSEMNVSTLELGDSALYLCASSPAGGRGFEQYFGPGTRLTVT.